This entry concerns a single T cell receptor (beta chain). Methods used by the authors: Amplification of reference gene primers provided the estimated nucleated cell counts. Only in-frame clones appear in the TCRdb table, and some are missing; sequencing was by immunoSEQ multiplex PCR. From that table come the V and J calls and clone size; the DNA was used to work out D and trimming. Here the sample spans around 300,000 clones, 85% being singletons. CDR1 SEHNR and CDR2 FQNEAQ come from the germline V gene (reference sequence). CDR3 length equals 18 residues. The ends were cut back, 1 base at V and 0 bases at J, with 13 bases in the middle. This sample is drawn from a study of blood T cell repertoires in COVID-19. Whole-study context: COVID-19 samples from acute and convalescent phases originated in the United States, Italy and Spain. T cells, B-cell-depleted T cells, or PBMCs provided the cDNA or gDNA that served as material.

Sequenced input: peripheral blood. The receptor comes from a human donor in a cohort sampled during active COVID-19. The V gene is TRBV7-9, the J gene TRBJ2-6; D possibly corresponds to TRBD2 (5 bases). The CDR3 bases are TGTGCCAGCAGCTTAGATGGAGGACTCAGCTCTGGGGCCAACGTCCTGACTTTC. Translating gives CASSLDGGLSSGANVLTF.